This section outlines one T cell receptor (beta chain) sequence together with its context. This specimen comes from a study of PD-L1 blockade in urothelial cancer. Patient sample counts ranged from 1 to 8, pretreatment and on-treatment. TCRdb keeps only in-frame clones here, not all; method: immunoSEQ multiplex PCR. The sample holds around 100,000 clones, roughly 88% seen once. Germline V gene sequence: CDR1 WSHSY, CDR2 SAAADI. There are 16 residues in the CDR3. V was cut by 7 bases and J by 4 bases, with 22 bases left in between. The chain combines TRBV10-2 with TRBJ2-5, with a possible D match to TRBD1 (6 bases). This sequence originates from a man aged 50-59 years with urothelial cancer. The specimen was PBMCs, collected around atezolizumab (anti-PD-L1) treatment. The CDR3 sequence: CASTSRDTEIGETQYF. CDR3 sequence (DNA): TGCGCCAGCACTAGCCGGGACACAGAAATTGGAGAGACCCAGTACTTC.